The source of this T cell receptor beta chain is a study of T cell clonotyping in hematopoietic cell transplantation. Overall study findings and caveats: Cells were unsorted, so CD4 and CD8 contributions were not separated. After transplant, recipient diversity fell while pathologically expanded clonotypes grew through day 180. Graft donor and pretransplant recipient Inverse Simpson Index values predicted broader posttransplant TCR diversity.

With respect to this clone: The antigen is unknown.

Only in-frame clones appear in the TCRdb table, and some are missing; sequencing was by immunoSEQ multiplex PCR. The table lists about 16,000 clones, approximately 60% of them singletons. This CDR3 spans 17 amino acids. The V end lost 5 bases, the J end lost 2 bases, and 16 bases lay between the germline ends. CDR1 LGHNA and CDR2 YSLEER come from the germline V gene. Blood collection times were about day -28 and days 30, 100, 180 posttransplant. This sequence joins TRBV4-3 and TRBJ2-6; a possible D gene is TRBD1 (6 bases). Sequenced here: PBMCs, sampled 30 days after allogeneic stem cell transplant. This TCR derives from a male patient in his fifties who had an allogeneic stem cell transplant from an unrelated donor, so T cells may come from the graft donor. Some clones in this sample may be carry-over from other donors' samples. DNA for the CDR3: TGCGCCAGCAGCTTATACGCTCAGGGGACTGGGGCCAACGTCCTGACTTTC. This encodes CASSLYAQGTGANVLTF.